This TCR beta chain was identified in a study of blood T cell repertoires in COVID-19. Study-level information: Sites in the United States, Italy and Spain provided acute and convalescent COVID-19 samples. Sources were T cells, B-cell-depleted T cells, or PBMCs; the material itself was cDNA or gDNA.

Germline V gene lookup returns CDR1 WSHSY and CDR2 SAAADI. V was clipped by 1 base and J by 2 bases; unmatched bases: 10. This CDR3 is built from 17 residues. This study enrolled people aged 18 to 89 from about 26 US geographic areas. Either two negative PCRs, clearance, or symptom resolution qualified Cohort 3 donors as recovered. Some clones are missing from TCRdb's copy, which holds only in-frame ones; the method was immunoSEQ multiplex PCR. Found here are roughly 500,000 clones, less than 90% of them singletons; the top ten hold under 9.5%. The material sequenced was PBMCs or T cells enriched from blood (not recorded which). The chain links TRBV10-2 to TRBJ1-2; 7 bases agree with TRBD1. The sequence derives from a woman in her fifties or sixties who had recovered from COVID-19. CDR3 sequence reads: CASSEWTPRGQNYGYTF. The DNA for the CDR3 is TGCGCCAGCAGTGAGTGGACCCCAAGGGGGCAAAACTATGGCTACACCTTC.